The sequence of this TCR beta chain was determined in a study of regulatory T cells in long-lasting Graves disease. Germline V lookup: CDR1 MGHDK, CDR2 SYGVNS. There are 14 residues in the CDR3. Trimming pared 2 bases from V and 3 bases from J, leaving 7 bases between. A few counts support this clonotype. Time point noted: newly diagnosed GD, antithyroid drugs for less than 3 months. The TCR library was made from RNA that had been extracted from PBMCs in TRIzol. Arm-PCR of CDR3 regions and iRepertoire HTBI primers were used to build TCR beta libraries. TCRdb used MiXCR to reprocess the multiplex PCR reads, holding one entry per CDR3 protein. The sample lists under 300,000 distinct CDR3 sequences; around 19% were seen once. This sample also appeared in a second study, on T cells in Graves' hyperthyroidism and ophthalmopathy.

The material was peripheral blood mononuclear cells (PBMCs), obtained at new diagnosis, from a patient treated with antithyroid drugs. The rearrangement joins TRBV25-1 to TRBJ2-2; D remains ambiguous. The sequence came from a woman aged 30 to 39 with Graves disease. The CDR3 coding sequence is TGTGCCAGCAGTGAACAAGCTGACACCGGGGAGCTGTTTTTT. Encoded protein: CASSEQADTGELFF.